One T cell receptor beta chain is described in this entry. This receptor's antigen is unknown. Base qualities are missing; no much larger clone stands one base away. TCRbeta CDR3 regions were amplified from genomic DNA by means of the immunoSEQ Assay, a bias-controlled multiplex PCR. The published analysis was carried out like this. Within the assay, amplification of reference gene primers was used to estimate how many nucleated cells each sample contained. To quantify the absolute abundance of each unique TCRbeta CDR3 rearrangement, sequence reads were collapsed and filtered. Productive Simpson clonality was computed per sample as the square root of Simpson's diversity index over productive rearrangements. In its TCRdb copy, this immuneACCESS table keeps in-frame sequences only and misses some clones. Where compared with another copy, unresolved V genes explain less than half of these, and the others have no known cause. V and J calls and clone size follow that table, whereas D and trimming were derived from the DNA. Within this sample are some 240,000 clones, with around 82% of them counted one time only. The ten top clones hold 9.5% to 15% of the sample.

Collaborating institutions collected whole blood in K2EDTA tubes following their own protocols. For TCRbeta analysis, collaborators shipped samples as frozen whole blood, isolated PBMCs, or DNA extracted from either of those sample types. This sample was taken from a study of blood T cell repertoires in COVID-19 (dated by TCRdb to 2018 to 2020). General notes on the study: Collaborator samples came from the United States, Italy and Spain and covered acute and convalescent phases of COVID-19. The prospective study material was composed of cDNA or gDNA derived from T cells, B-cell-depleted T cells, or PBMCs. Subjects who had been exposed to COVID-19, were actively infected with it, or had recovered from it provided the deeply sampled blood TCRbeta repertoires that made up the dataset. The repertoires were released in a freely available public database intended as a resource for research on the immune response to SARS-CoV-2. Samples were obtained from the ongoing ImmuneRACE study (first 160 participants) and from approximately 1,200 subjects provided by 6 global collaborators. The sample metadata nearly always contained a de-identified subject ID, COVID-19 status, age in years and sex. HLA class I and class II types, where available, came from metadata supplied by the sample provider rather than from assay-based typing. On the study overall, not on this receptor specifically: Clinical and demographic metadata were provided uncurated, with the amount varying by source and participant.

The germline V gene (reference sequence) provides CDR1 MNHEY and CDR2 SMNVEV. Clipping removes 1 base from V and 2 bases from J, with 2 as the unmatched junction base count. From its cysteine to its phenylalanine, the CDR3 spans 15 amino acids. Left in the record is the CDR3 DNA by itself, 45 bases read in frame from the first base. The chain uses TRBV27 and TRBJ2-3; a stretch of 8 junction bases matches TRBD1. Material: peripheral blood. The sequence was collected from a human donor in a cohort sampled during active COVID-19. In nucleotides, the sequence is TGTGCCAGCAGTTTATACAGGGGGAACACAGATACGCAGTATTTT. Its translation reads: CASSLYRGNTDTQYF.